This T cell receptor (beta chain) was obtained from a study of T-cell reconstitution after alpha-beta-depleted transplantation in children. In this sample, this clonotype turned up a few times. Antigen specificity is unknown. General observations from the study: Surviving thymic progenitors and recipient T cells were the source of high TCRbeta diversity at day 60 in some patients. Hyperexpanded clones declined; after one year, newly produced T cells mostly supplied diversity. Several hundred rapidly expanded clones from non-depleted graft cells reportedly supplied alpha-beta T cells about two months post-transplant.

Unique molecular identifiers were used in preparing the TCRbeta library. One entry per CDR3 protein results from TCRdb running MiXCR on the PCR reads. The profile shows hundreds of thousands of distinct CDR3 sequences, approximately 13% of them singletons. Germline V CDR1 and CDR2: SGHRS, YFSETQ. With V trimmed by 7 bases and J by 5 bases, 12 bases remained unmatched. The CDR3 is 16 amino acids. The V and J genes are TRBV5-1 and TRBJ2-6; 7 nucleotides align to TRBD1. The starting material was PBMCs, mostly from graft donor cells, obtained 360 days after TCRalphabeta/CD19-depleted stem cell transplant. The source of this sequence is a male patient between 10 and 17 years old who had a stem cell transplant for acute myeloid leukemia, so the T cells may come from the graft donor. The CDR3 loop is CASGKEGAQRANVLTF. The CDR3 DNA sequence: TGCGCCAGCGGGAAAGAGGGGGCGCAAAGGGCCAACGTCCTGACTTTC. Looking up the rest from reference TRBV5-1 and TRBJ2-6 gives the full variable domain: KAGVTQTPRYLIKTRGQQVTLSCSPISGHRSVSWYQQTPGQGLQFLFEYFSETQRNKGNFPGRFSGRQFSNSRSEMNVSTLELGDSALYLCASGKEGAQRANVLTFGAGSRLTVL.